This TCR beta chain was sequenced during a study of blood T cell repertoires in COVID-19. TCRdb keeps only in-frame clones here, not all; method: immunoSEQ multiplex PCR. The data contain some 190,000 clones, 88% of them seen just once; the ten biggest clones take up 1.5% to 2%. The CDR3 contains 15 residues. Germline lookup yields CDR1 SGDLS and CDR2 YYNGEE. Trimming removed 3 bases from V and 0 bases from J, with 12 bases in between. Sequences were obtained from peripheral blood. The sequence was obtained from a man aged 18-30 years with active or convalescent COVID-19. The V and J genes are TRBV9 and TRBJ1-2; unclear D gene. The CDR3 DNA is TGTGCCAGCAGCGCTTCAGAAGATCCTAACTATGGCTACACCTTC. Its protein product is CASSASEDPNYGYTF.